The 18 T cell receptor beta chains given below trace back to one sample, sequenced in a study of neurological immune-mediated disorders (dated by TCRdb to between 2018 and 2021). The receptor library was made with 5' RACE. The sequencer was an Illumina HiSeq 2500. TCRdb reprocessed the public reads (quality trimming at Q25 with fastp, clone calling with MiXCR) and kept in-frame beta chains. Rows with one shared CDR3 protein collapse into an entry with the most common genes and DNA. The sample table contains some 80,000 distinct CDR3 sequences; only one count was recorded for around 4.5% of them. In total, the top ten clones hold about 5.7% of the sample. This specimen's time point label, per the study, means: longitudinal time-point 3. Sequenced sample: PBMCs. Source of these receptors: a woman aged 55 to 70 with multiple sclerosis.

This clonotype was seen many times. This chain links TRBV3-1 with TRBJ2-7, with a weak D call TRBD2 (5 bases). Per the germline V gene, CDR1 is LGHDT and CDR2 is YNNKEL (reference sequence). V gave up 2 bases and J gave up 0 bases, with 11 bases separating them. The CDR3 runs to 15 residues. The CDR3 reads CASSQRSGSSYEQYF. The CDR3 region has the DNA TGTGCCAGCAGCCAACGTTCGGGAAGCTCCTACGAGCAGTACTTC.

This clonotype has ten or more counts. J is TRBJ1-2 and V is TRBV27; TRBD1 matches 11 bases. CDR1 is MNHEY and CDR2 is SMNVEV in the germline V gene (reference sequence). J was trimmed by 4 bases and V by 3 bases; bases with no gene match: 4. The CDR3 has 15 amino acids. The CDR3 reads CASSFGQGATYGYTF. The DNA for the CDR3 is TGTGCCAGCAGTTTTGGACAGGGGGCAACCTATGGCTACACCTTC.

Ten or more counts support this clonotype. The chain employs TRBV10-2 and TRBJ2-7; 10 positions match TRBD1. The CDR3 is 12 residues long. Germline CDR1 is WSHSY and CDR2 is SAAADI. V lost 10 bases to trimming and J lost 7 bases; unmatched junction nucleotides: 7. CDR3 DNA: TGCGCCACCCGCGGACAGGGGGTAGAGCAGTACTTC. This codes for CATRGQGVEQYF.

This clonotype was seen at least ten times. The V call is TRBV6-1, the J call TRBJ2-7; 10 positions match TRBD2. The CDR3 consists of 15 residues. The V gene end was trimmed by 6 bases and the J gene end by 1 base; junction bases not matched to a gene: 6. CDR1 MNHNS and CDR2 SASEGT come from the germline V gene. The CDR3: CASRELAGTSYEQYF. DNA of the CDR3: TGTGCCAGCAGAGAACTAGCGGGGACTTCCTACGAGCAGTACTTC.

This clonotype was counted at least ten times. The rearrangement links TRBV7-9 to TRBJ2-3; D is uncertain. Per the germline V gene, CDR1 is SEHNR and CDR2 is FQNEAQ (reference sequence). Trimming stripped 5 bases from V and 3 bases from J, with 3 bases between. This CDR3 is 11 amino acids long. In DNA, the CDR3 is TGTGCCAGCAGCATTACAGATACGCAGTATTTT. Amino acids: CASSITDTQYF.

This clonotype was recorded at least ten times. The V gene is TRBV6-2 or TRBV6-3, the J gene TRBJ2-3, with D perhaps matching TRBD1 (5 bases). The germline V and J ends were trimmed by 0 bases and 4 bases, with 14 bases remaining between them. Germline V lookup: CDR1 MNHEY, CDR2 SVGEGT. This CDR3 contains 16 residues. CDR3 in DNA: TGTGCCAGCAGTTACTCGTGGGGCCCATTCGCAGATACGCAGTATTTT. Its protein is CASSYSWGPFADTQYF.

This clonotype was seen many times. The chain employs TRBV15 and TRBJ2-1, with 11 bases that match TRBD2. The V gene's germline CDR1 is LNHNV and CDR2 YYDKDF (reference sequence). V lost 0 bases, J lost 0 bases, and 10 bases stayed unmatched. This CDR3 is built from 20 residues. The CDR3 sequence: CATSRDRLAGGPSSYNEQFF. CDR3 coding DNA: TGTGCCACCAGCAGAGATCGGCTAGCGGGGGGTCCCAGCTCCTACAATGAGCAGTTCTTC.

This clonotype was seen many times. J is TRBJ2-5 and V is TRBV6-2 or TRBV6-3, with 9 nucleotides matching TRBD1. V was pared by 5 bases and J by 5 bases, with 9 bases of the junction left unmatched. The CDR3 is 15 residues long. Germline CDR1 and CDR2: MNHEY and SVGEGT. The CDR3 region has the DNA TGTGCCAGCAGTAAAGACAGGGGGACAGGGGAGACCCAGTACTTC. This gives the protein CASSKDRGTGETQYF.

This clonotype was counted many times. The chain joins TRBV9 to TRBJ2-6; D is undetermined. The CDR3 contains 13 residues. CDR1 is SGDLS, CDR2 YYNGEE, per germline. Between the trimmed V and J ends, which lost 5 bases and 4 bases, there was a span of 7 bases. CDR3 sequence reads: CASRGSGANVLTF. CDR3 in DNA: TGTGCCAGCAGGGGTTCGGGGGCCAACGTCCTGACTTTC.

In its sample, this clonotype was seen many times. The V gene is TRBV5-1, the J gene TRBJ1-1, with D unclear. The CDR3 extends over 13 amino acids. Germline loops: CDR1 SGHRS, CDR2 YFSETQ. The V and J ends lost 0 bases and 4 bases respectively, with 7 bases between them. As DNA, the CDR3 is TGCGCCAGCAGCTTGGTGGCAGGCACTGAAGCTTTCTTT. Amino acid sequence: CASSLVAGTEAFF.

The CDR3 DNA follows: TGTGCCATCACGAAGGGAACCGGGACCTATGGCTACACCTTC. Residues: CAITKGTGTYGYTF. V is TRBV10-3 and J is TRBJ1-2; the D gene is possibly TRBD1 (5 bases). CDR1 ENHRY and CDR2 SYGVKD come from the germline V gene. The CDR3 has 14 residues. V shed 7 bases and J shed 4 bases, with 16 bases lying between them.

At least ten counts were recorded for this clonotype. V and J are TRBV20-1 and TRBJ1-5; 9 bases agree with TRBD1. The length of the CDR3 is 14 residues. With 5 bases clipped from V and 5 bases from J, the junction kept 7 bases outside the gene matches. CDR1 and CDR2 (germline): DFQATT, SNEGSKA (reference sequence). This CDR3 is CSAPTGGTDQPQHF. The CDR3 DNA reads TGCAGTGCTCCGACAGGGGGAACCGATCAGCCCCAGCATTTT.

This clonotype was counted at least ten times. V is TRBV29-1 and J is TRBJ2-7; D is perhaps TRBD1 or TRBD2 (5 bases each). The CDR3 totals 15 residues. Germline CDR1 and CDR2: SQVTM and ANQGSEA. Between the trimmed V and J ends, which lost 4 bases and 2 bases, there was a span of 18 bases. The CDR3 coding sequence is TGCAGCGTTGTGGGCAGGGACGTTGCCGCCTACGAGCAGTACTTC. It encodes CSVVGRDVAAYEQYF.

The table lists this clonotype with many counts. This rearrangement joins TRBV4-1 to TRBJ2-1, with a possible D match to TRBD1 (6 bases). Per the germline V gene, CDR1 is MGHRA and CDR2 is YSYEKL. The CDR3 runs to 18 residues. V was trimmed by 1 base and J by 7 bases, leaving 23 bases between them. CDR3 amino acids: CASSQVGTGTTPRNEQFF. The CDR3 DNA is TGCGCCAGCAGCCAAGTCGGTACCGGGACAACCCCTCGGAATGAGCAGTTCTTC.

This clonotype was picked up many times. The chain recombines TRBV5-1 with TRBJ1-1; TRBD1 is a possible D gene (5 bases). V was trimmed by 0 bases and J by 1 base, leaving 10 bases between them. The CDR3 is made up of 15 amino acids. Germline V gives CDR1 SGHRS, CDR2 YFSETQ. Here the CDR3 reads CASSLEGTQNTEAFF. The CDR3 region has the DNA TGCGCCAGCAGCTTGGAGGGGACCCAGAACACTGAAGCTTTCTTT.

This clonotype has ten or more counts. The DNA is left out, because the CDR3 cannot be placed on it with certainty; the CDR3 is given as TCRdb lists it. The CDR3 spells CASSKVGQGAGYTF. The V gene is TRBV21-1, the J gene TRBJ1-2; the table's TRBD1 call for D was not verified on the DNA. TRBV21-1 counts as a pseudogene. A total of 14 residues make up the CDR3, ends included.

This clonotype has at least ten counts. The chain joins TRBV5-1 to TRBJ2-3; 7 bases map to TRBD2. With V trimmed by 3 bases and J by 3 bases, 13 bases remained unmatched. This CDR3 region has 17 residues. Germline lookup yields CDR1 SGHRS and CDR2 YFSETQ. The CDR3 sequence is CASSSNSGAPHTDTQYF. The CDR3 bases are TGCGCCAGCAGCTCCAACAGCGGGGCCCCGCATACAGATACGCAGTATTTT.

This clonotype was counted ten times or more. The CDR3 reads CASSQVTGGPGANVLTF. As DNA, the CDR3 is TGTGCCAGCAGCCAAGTGACAGGGGGTCCTGGGGCCAACGTCCTGACTTTC. The chain uses TRBV3-1 and TRBJ2-6; TRBD1 matches 9 bases. Per germline, CDR1 LGHDT and CDR2 YNNKEL (reference sequence). The CDR3 is 17 amino acids. Losses at the gene ends were 1 base for V and 2 bases for J; bases not matched to a gene: 3.